This entry lists 10 T cell receptor beta chains sequenced from one sample in a study of cytomegalovirus exposure and HLA in healthy donors. Primers included in the PCR were 60 Vbeta and 13 Jbeta primers. Some clones are missing from TCRdb's copy, which holds only in-frame ones; the method was immunoSEQ multiplex PCR. In the table there are about 140,000 clones, approximately 77% of which are singletons. The sequencing sample was made of PBMCs. The source is a man in his thirties or forties in good health and CMV-seronegative.

V is TRBV2 and J is TRBJ2-2, with 8 bases matching TRBD1. The CDR3 covers 14 residues. The junction had 4 bases not matched to a gene; V was cut back by 9 bases and J by 1 base. Germline-derived CDR1 and CDR2 are SNHLY and FYNNEI. The CDR3 DNA reads as TGTGCCAGTGACAGGGGCTTGAACACCGGGGAGCTGTTTTTT. Encoded protein: CASDRGLNTGELFF.

The J gene is TRBJ1-1, the V gene TRBV28; 7 bases align to TRBD1. The CDR3 sequence is 15 residues long. The V gene's germline CDR1 is MDHEN and CDR2 SYDVKM. V gave up 4 bases and J gave up 4 bases; unmatched junction bases: 9. CDR3 protein: CASSSSDRSSTEAFF. CDR3 DNA sequence: TGTGCCAGCAGTTCCTCGGACAGGTCGTCCACTGAAGCTTTCTTT.

The V call is TRBV5-1, the J call TRBJ2-1; 12 positions match TRBD2. The CDR3 runs to 18 residues. Trimming cost V 0 bases and J 5 bases; bases outside gene matches: 9. In germline, CDR1 is SGHRS, CDR2 YFSETQ. This CDR3 reads CASSLAPSGRAGNNEQFF. For the CDR3, the DNA is TGCGCCAGCAGCTTGGCGCCTAGCGGGAGGGCCGGGAACAATGAGCAGTTCTTC.

In this sample, this clone turned up once. The chain recombines TRBV7-9 with TRBJ2-1; 9 bases map to TRBD1. There are 15 residues in the CDR3. V shed 4 bases, J shed 4 bases, and the junction held 5 bases outside the gene matches. Germline V gives CDR1 SEHNR, CDR2 FQNEAQ (reference sequence). The CDR3 reads CASSSLTGGYNEQFF. CDR3 nucleotides: TGTGCCAGCAGCTCGTTGACAGGGGGATACAATGAGCAGTTCTTC.

The rearrangement joins TRBV5-1 to TRBJ2-1, with TRBD2 matching over 7 bases. Trimming removed 0 bases from V and 0 bases from J; junction bases left unmatched: 6. The CDR3 length is 17 residues. From germline, CDR1 is SGHRS and CDR2 YFSETQ. This CDR3 reads CASSLEKRGSSYNEQFF. The CDR3 DNA sequence: TGCGCCAGCAGCTTGGAGAAGCGGGGAAGCTCCTACAATGAGCAGTTCTTC.

The chain has TRBV7-3 and TRBJ2-3, with TRBD2 matching over 7 bases. Trimming cost V 1 base and J 4 bases; bases outside gene matches: 2. The germline V gene has CDR1 SGHTA and CDR2 FQGTGA. CDR3 size: 14 residues. The CDR3 sequence: CASSLRGGADTQYF. The CDR3 bases are TGTGCCAGCAGCTTAAGGGGGGGGGCAGATACGCAGTATTTT.

The chain has TRBV4-2 and TRBJ2-3, with D possibly being TRBD2 (5 bases). V dropped 5 bases and J dropped 5 bases, with 11 bases sitting between them. This CDR3 comprises 13 residues. Per germline, CDR1 LGHNA and CDR2 YNFKEQ. CDR3 bases: TGTGCCAGCAGCTTCCTAGCACGAGATACGCAGTATTTT. It yields the protein CASSFLARDTQYF.

Turning to this clone: At one of its ends the junction is not consistent with the germline gene, which may arise from a read error. The CDR3, as DNA: TGTGCCAGCAGACCGCTTCTCGGGGTTTACTACGAGCAGTGCTTC. This translates into CASRPLLGVYYEQCF. This sequence joins TRBV28 and TRBJ2-7, with TRBD2 as a possible D gene (5 bases). This CDR3 contains 15 residues. CDR1 is MDHEN, CDR2 SYDVKM, per germline. Filled out from reference TRBV28 and TRBJ2-7, the complete variable domain reads DVKVTQSSRYLVKRTGEKVFLECVQDMDHENMFWYRQDPGLGLRLIYFSYDVKMKEKGDIPEGYSVSREKKERFSLILESASTNQTSMYLCASRPLLGVYYEQCFGPGTRLTVT.

As DNA, the CDR3 is TGTGCCAGCAGTGAACTACCAGCGGGATGGGGCGCGGGCTACGAGCAGTACTTC. Its protein product is CASSELPAGWGAGYEQYF. The V call is TRBV6-1, the J call TRBJ2-7, with TRBD2 identical over 7 bases. Losses at the gene ends were 2 bases for V and 3 bases for J; bases not matched to a gene: 16. This CDR3 comprises 18 residues. CDR1 and CDR2 (germline): MNHNS, SASEGT.

CDR3 bases: TGTGCCAGCAGTTTGAAGCCTCTCGAGGTTGAGCAGTTCTTC. This sequence encodes CASSLKPLEVEQFF. V is TRBV27 and J is TRBJ2-1; D gene unclear. V lost 3 bases, J lost 9 bases, and 15 bases lay in between. Germline V lookup: CDR1 MNHEY, CDR2 SMNVEV (reference sequence). CDR3 length equals 14 residues.